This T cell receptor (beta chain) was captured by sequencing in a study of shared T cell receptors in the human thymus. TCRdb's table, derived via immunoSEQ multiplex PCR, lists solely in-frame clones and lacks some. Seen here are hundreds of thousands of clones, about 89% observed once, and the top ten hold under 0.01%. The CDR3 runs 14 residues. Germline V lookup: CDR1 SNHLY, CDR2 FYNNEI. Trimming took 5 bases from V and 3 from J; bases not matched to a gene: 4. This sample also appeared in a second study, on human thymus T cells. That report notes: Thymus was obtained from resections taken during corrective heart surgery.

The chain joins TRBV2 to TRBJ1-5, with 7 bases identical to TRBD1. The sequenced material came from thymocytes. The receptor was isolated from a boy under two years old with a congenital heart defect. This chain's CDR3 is CASSIGTDNQPQHF. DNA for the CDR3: TGTGCCAGCAGTATAGGGACAGACAATCAGCCCCAGCATTTT.